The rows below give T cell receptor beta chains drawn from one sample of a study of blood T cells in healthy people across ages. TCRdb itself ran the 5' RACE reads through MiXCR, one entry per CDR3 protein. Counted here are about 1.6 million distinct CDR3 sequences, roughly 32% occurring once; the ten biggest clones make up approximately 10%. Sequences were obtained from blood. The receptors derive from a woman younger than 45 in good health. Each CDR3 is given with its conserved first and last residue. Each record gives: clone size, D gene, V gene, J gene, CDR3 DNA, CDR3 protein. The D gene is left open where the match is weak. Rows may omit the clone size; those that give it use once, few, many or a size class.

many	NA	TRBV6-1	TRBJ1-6	TGTGCCAGCAGAGGAGGGCGGAATTCACCCCTCCACTTT	CASRGGRNSPLHF
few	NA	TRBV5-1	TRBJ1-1	TGCGCCAGCAGTAGGGGGGTGTCCCTTGAAGCTTTCTTT	CASSRGVSLEAFF
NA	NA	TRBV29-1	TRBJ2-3	TGCAGCGCTCACCCCCAGGGGATCGGCGATACGCAGTATTTT	CSAHPQGIGDTQYF
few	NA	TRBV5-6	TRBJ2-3	TGTGCCAGCAGCTTGACTAGTAGGGATACGCAGTATTTT	CASSLTSRDTQYF
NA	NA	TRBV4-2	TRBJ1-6	TGTGCCAGCAGCCAGGGGTTCGGAAATTCACCCCTCCACTTT	CASSQGFGNSPLHF
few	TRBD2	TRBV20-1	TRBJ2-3	TGCAGTGCCCTTGGCGGGAGGCATCCAAATACGCAGTATTTT	CSALGGRHPNTQYF
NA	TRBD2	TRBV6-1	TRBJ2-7	TGTGCCTGCCTTAGCGGGATCCCCTGGGAGCAGTACTTC	CACLSGIPWEQYF
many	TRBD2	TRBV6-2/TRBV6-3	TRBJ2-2	TGTGCCAGCAGTTTGGGGGGGACTAGCGGGAGACGCGACACCGGGGAGCTGTTTTTT	CASSLGGTSGRRDTGELFF
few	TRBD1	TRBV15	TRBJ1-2	TGTGCCACCAGCTCGGACAGGGACTATGGCTACACCTTC	CATSSDRDYGYTF
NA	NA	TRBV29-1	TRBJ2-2	TGCAGCGTTGAAGCGGTGACAGGGAGGGACACCGGGGAGCTGTTTTTT	CSVEAVTGRDTGELFF
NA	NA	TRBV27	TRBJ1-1	TGTGCCAGCAGTTCCATGAGCACTGAAGCTTTCTTT	CASSSMSTEAFF
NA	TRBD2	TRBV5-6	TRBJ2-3	TGTGCCAGCAGCTTGGCCTGGCGGGAGGACTTCGATACGCAGTATTTT	CASSLAWREDFDTQYF
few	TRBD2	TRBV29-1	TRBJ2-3	TGCAGCGTTGTTCTGGTTCTAGCGGGAGGGGCAGATACGCAGTATTTT	CSVVLVLAGGADTQYF
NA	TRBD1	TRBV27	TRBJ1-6	TGTGCCAGCAGTTACTCAGGGGGTTCCTATAATTCACCCCTCCACTTT	CASSYSGGSYNSPLHF
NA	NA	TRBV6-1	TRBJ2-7	TGTGCCAGCAGTCTAAGGGAGGCAGCTACCTACGAGCAGTACTTC	CASSLREAATYEQYF
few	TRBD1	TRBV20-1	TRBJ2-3	TGCAGTGCTCAACGGCCAGGGGGCAGGACAGATACGCAGTATTTT	CSAQRPGGRTDTQYF
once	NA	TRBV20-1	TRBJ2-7	TGCAGTGCTAGAGATCATTCGATGTCCTACAATGAGCAGTACTTC	CSARDHSMSYNEQYF
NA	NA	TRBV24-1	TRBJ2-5	TGTGCCACCAGTGATATTTTAGAGACCCAGTACTTC	CATSDILETQYF
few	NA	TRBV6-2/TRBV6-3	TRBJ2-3	TGTGCCAGCAGTCCAGACGGACCTTCAGATACGCAGTATTTT	CASSPDGPSDTQYF
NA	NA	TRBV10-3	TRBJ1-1	TGTGCCATCAGTGAGTCCCCGTTGGGCCTTTACACTGAAGCTTTCTTT	CAISESPLGLYTEAFF
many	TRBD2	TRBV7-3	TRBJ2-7	TGTGCCAGCAGCCTTAGCGGGGGCACATCCTACGAGCAGTACTTC	CASSLSGGTSYEQYF
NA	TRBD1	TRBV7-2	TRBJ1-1	TGTGCCAGCAGCTGGGACAGCGAAGCTTTCTTT	CASSWDSEAFF
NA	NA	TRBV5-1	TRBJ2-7	TGCGCCAGCAGCTTGAATGGCAGGGGTCAGTACGAGCAGTACTTC	CASSLNGRGQYEQYF
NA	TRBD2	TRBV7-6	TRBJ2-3	TGTGCCAGCAGCTTAGAAGCGGGGGCGTCGCAGTATTTT	CASSLEAGASQYF
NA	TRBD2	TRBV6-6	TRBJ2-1	TGTGCCAGCGGGGGGCCCAGCGGGGGAAACAATGAGCAGTTCTTC	CASGGPSGGNNEQFF
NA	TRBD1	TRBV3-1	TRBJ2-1	TGTGCCAGCAGCCAGGGACAGGGCTTAGAGAATGAGCAGTTCTTC	CASSQGQGLENEQFF
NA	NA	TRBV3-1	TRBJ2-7	TGTGCCAGCAGCCCTCAAGTGGGCCACGAGCAGTACTTC	CASSPQVGHEQYF
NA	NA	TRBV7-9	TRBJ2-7	TGTGCCAGCAGCTTAAATCCGTTATGGGGACAACAGGGAATGGACTACGAGCAGTACTTC	CASSLNPLWGQQGMDYEQYF
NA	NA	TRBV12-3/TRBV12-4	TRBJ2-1	TGTGCCAGCAAGTGGGGACTGCCCTGGGATGAGCAGTTCTTC	CASKWGLPWDEQFF
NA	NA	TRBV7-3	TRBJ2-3	TGTGCCAGCAGCTTGACGGGGAGTTTCACAGATACGCAGTATTTT	CASSLTGSFTDTQYF
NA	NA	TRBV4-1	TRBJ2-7	TGCGCCAGCAGCCCCTTCCCGAAGGGCCTGCACGAGCAGTACTTC	CASSPFPKGLHEQYF